This TCR beta chain stems from a study of blood T cells in healthy people across ages. For the second PCR, which ran for roughly 7 to 11 cycles, a sample-barcoded 5' primer and a J-beta primer mix were used. MiXCR was run by TCRdb on the 5' RACE reads, yielding one entry per CDR3 protein. Among 750,000 to 950,000 distinct CDR3 sequences, approximately 55% were seen once, and the ten largest hold roughly 40%. This CDR3 comprises 12 residues. Germline V gives CDR1 SQVTM, CDR2 ANQGSEA. V shed 8 bases and J shed 4 bases, with 12 bases lying between them. This clonotype appeared many times. The rearrangement joins TRBV29-1 to TRBJ2-1; weak D call: TRBD2 (5 bases). The sequenced material came from blood. The clonotype originates from a man at least 80 years old in good health. CDR3 region: CSCPGRYNEQFF. CDR3 coding DNA: TGCAGCTGCCCTGGGAGATACAATGAGCAGTTCTTC.